The 18 T cell receptor beta chains listed next were all sequenced from one sample in a study of CD8 T cells in Susac syndrome. Reverse transcription used roughly 0.45 to 1 ug RNA and random hexamers. TCRdb re-called the immunoSEQ multiplex PCR reads through MiXCR, storing one row per CDR3 protein. The table has approximately 190,000 distinct CDR3 sequences, 95% seen once. Sequencing was performed on CD4+ T cells from PBMCs. The origin of the receptors is a human donor with Susac syndrome.

The chain has TRBV7-2 and TRBJ2-5; 8 bases match TRBD1. The V gene end was trimmed by 1 base and the J gene end by 4 bases; junction bases not matched to a gene: 2. The CDR3 has 14 amino acids. The germline V gene encodes CDR1 SGHTA and CDR2 FQGNSA. The CDR3: CASSLDRGSETQYF. CDR3 coding DNA: TGTGCCAGCAGCTTAGACAGGGGGTCAGAGACCCAGTACTTC.

The genes are TRBV30 and TRBJ1-1; D remains unclear. There are 14 residues in the CDR3. Germline CDR1 and CDR2: GTSNPN and SVGIG (reference sequence). V was pared by 2 bases and J by 3 bases, with 13 bases between. This CDR3 reads CAWSNLAGDTEAFF. The CDR3 nucleotides read TGTGCCTGGAGTAACTTGGCAGGTGACACTGAAGCTTTCTTT.

The chain recombines TRBV11-3 with TRBJ2-2, with 8 bases fitting TRBD2. With V trimmed by 4 bases and J by 5 bases, 6 bases remained unmatched. The CDR3 is 15 amino acids. Germline V gene lookup returns CDR1 SGHNT and CDR2 YENEEA. The CDR3: CASSSRGDPTGELFF. CDR3 bases: TGTGCCAGCAGCTCGCGGGGGGACCCAACCGGGGAGCTGTTTTTT.

This chain joins TRBV9 and TRBJ1-1; perhaps TRBD1 as D (6 bases). The CDR3 is 17 residues long. Germline lookup yields CDR1 SGDLS and CDR2 YYNGEE. Trimming removed 3 bases at V and 4 bases at J, with 22 bases between. The CDR3: CASSAQGGELYLTEAFF. As DNA, the CDR3 is TGTGCCAGCAGCGCCCAAGGGGGGGAACTCTATCTCACTGAAGCTTTCTTT.

The rearrangement joins TRBV5-6 to TRBJ2-5; possibly TRBD1 or TRBD2 for D (6 bases each). V lost 0 bases and J lost 5, with 17 bases in between. The CDR3 spans 16 residues. Germline CDR1 is SGHDT and CDR2 is YYEEEE. CDR3 DNA: TGTGCCAGCAGCTTGGTTGTCGGGGGCGGGAAGGAGACCCAGTACTTC. This gives the protein CASSLVVGGGKETQYF.

This chain links TRBV7-9 with TRBJ2-7; D possibly corresponds to TRBD2 (7 bases). This CDR3 has 14 residues. Germline V CDR1 and CDR2: SEHNR, FQNEAQ (reference sequence). Trimming shortened V by 1 base and J by 6 bases, and 13 bases separated the two germline ends. The CDR3 sequence: CASSLEGGPGEQYF. The CDR3 DNA sequence: TGTGCCAGCAGCTTAGAGGGGGGGCCTGGCGAGCAGTACTTC.

V gene TRBV20-1 combines with J gene TRBJ1-5; 7 nucleotides agree with TRBD1. Germline CDR1 is DFQATT and CDR2 is SNEGSKA (reference sequence). The V and J ends lost 2 bases and 1 base, in that order; junction bases with no gene match: 5. The CDR3 extends over 15 amino acids. The CDR3 DNA sequence: TGCAGTGCTAGATCGGGACAGCTAAGCAATCAGCCCCAGCATTTT. The encoded protein is CSARSGQLSNQPQHF.

This rearrangement joins TRBV6-1 to TRBJ2-5; D unclear. The germline V gene has CDR1 MNHNS and CDR2 SASEGT. V gave up 6 bases and J gave up 3 bases, with 5 bases separating them. This CDR3 comprises 11 residues. The CDR3 reads CASSWEETQYF. In nucleotides, the CDR3 is TGTGCCAGCAGCTGGGAAGAGACCCAGTACTTC.

The CDR3 loop reads CASRDLNSPLHF. The CDR3 DNA reads TGTGCCAGCAGGGACCTTAATTCACCCCTCCACTTT. The gene calls are TRBV12-3 or TRBV12-4 and TRBJ1-6; D is unresolved. Trimming took off 6 bases at V and 6 bases at J, with 6 bases between the two ends. The CDR3 is made up of 12 amino acids.

The V and J genes are TRBV20-1 and TRBJ1-1; D not certain. Trimming took off 7 bases at V and 4 bases at J, with 13 bases between the two ends. The germline V gene encodes CDR1 DFQATT and CDR2 SNEGSKA (reference sequence). CDR3 length: 12 residues. Here the CDR3 reads CSVREVVTEAFF. The CDR3 DNA reads TGCAGTGTTCGGGAAGTAGTCACTGAAGCTTTCTTT.

The rearrangement joins TRBV21-1 to TRBJ1-1; TRBD1 reflects the table's D call only, with no check against the DNA. TRBV21-1 is given as a pseudogene. This CDR3 has 16 residues. The CDR3 reads CASSKRTGGFGTEAFF. CDR3 DNA sequence: TGTGCCAGCAGCAAAAGGACAGGAGGGTTTGGCACTGAAGCTTTCTTT.

The rearrangement joins TRBV5-6 to TRBJ1-6; D is ambiguous. The CDR3 totals 15 residues. CDR1 and CDR2 from the germline V gene are SGHDT and YYEEEE. Trimming shortened V by 3 bases and J by 4 bases, and 11 bases separated the two germline ends. In DNA, the CDR3 is TGTGCCAGCAGCTCAGGACTAATTTATAATTCACCCCTCCACTTT. Translated, it gives CASSSGLIYNSPLHF.

The V gene is TRBV19, the J gene TRBJ2-1; 8 bases map to TRBD2. Germline V lookup: CDR1 LNHDA, CDR2 SQIVND (reference sequence). V shed 3 bases, J shed 3 bases, and the junction held 1 base outside the gene matches. The CDR3 totals 14 residues. The CDR3 region is CASSIGGVYNEQFF. In nucleotides, the CDR3 is TGTGCCAGTAGTATCGGGGGGGTCTACAATGAGCAGTTCTTC.

CDR3 bases: TGTGCCAGCAGTCCGCGGGGACAGGCGAACACTGAAGCTTTCTTT. Its protein is CASSPRGQANTEAFF. The V and J genes are TRBV6-5 and TRBJ1-1, with TRBD1 matching 8 bases. This CDR3 has 15 amino acids. CDR1 is MNHEY and CDR2 is SVGAGI in the germline V gene. V trimming: 5 bases; J trimming: 1 base; junction bases outside the gene matches: 6.

The V and J genes are TRBV6-2 or TRBV6-3 and TRBJ2-5, with D possibly being TRBD1 (5 bases). This CDR3 is built from 14 residues. The germline CDR1 and CDR2 sequences are MNHEY and SVGEGT. Trimming took off 3 bases at V and 4 bases at J, with 12 bases between the two ends. CDR3 in amino acids: CASSYYVGRETQYF. The CDR3, as DNA: TGTGCCAGCAGTTATTACGTGGGGCGAGAGACCCAGTACTTC.

The rearrangement uses TRBV20-1 and TRBJ2-5; no firm D call. CDR1 is DFQATT, CDR2 SNEGSKA, per germline (reference sequence). The CDR3 has 13 residues. V was shortened by 3 bases and J by 5 bases, with 13 bases between the two germline ends. The chain's CDR3 is CSASLVSRETQYF. As DNA, the CDR3 is TGCAGTGCTAGTTTGGTTAGCCGGGAGACCCAGTACTTC.

The chain links TRBV27 to TRBJ1-1, with 7 bases identical to TRBD1. The ends lost 4 bases at V and 0 bases at J; junction bases unmatched: 5. This CDR3 contains 15 residues. Germline values: CDR1 MNHEY, CDR2 SMNVEV (reference sequence). The CDR3 loop is CASSYSTGMNTEAFF. CDR3 nucleotide sequence: TGTGCCAGCAGTTATTCGACAGGGATGAACACTGAAGCTTTCTTT.

The chain links TRBV27 to TRBJ2-3; D perhaps matches TRBD1 (6 bases). Per germline, CDR1 MNHEY and CDR2 SMNVEV (reference sequence). The V end lost 3 bases, the J end lost 6 bases, and 10 bases lay between the germline ends. The CDR3 runs to 13 residues. As DNA, the CDR3 is TGTGCCAGCAGTTTGTATGACAGGGATACGCAGTATTTT. This gives the protein CASSLYDRDTQYF.